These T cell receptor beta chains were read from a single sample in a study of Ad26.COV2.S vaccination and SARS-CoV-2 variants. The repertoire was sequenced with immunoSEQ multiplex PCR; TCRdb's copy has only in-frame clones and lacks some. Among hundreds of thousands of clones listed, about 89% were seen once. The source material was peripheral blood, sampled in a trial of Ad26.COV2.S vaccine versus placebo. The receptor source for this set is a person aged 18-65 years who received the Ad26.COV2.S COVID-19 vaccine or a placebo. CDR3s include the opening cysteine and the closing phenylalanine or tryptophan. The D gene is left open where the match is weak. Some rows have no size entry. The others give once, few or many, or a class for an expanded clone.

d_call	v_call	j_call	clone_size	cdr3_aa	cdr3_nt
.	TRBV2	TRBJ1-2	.	CASSESQGNYGYTF	TGTGCCAGCAGTGAGTCACAGGGTAACTATGGCTACACCTTC
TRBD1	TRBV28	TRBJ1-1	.	CASTPGQMNTEAFF	TGTGCCAGCACCCCGGGACAGATGAACACTGAAGCTTTCTTT
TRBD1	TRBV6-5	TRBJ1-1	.	CASRRDRGMNTEAFF	TGTGCCAGCAGGAGGGACAGAGGCATGAACACTGAAGCTTTCTTT
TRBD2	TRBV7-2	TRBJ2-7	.	CASRSGLAGQYEQYF	TGTGCCAGCAGATCCGGACTAGCGGGACAGTACGAGCAGTACTTC
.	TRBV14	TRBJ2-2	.	CASSQDLWVHTGELFF	TGTGCCAGCAGCCAAGATCTTTGGGTCCACACCGGGGAGCTGTTTTTT
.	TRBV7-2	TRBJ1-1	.	CASSLRRGVNTEAFF	TGTGCCAGCAGCTTACGAAGGGGGGTGAACACTGAAGCTTTCTTT
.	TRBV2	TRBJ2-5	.	CANSGVGGLTQYF	TGTGCCAACTCAGGGGTCGGCGGGTTGACCCAGTACTTC
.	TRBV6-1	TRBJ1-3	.	CASSESSSGNTIYF	TGTGCCAGCAGTGAATCGAGCTCTGGAAACACCATATATTTT
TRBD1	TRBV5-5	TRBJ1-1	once	CASSPGTDMNTEAFF	TGTGCCAGCAGCCCAGGGACAGATATGAACACTGAAGCTTTCTTT
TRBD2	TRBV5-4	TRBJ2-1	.	CASSLRTSGIFNEQFF	TGTGCCAGCAGCCTCCGGACTAGCGGGATTTTCAATGAGCAGTTCTTC
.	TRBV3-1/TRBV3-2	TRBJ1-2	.	CASSPYTGPQGYTF	TGTGCCAGCAGCCCCTATACGGGACCCCAAGGCTACACCTTC
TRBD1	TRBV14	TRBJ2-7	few	CASSPEQGGPYEQYF	TGTGCCAGCAGCCCTGAACAGGGGGGACCCTACGAGCAGTACTTC
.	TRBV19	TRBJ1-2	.	CASSIQENYGYTF	TGTGCCAGTAGTATACAGGAAAACTATGGCTACACCTTC
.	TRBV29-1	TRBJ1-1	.	CSVDQAQMNTEAFF	TGCAGCGTTGATCAGGCCCAAATGAACACTGAAGCTTTCTTT
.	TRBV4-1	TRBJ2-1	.	CASSRVLVRYNEQFF	TGCGCCAGCAGCCGGGTACTAGTGAGATACAATGAGCAGTTCTTC
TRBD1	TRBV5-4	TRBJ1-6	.	CASSRDRDSPLHF	TGTGCCAGCAGTCGGGACAGGGATTCACCCCTCCACTTT
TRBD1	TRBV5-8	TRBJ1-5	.	CASSLKGQGAIQPQHF	TGTGCCAGCAGCCTTAAGGGGCAGGGGGCGATTCAGCCCCAGCATTTT
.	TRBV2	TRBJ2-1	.	CASSEQRSYNEQFF	TGTGCCAGCAGTGAACAGCGGTCCTACAATGAGCAGTTCTTC
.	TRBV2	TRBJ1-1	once	CASSDRQGNTEAFF	TGTGCCAGCAGTGACAGGCAGGGGAACACTGAAGCTTTCTTT
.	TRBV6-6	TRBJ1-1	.	CASSFRGPGAEAFF	TGTGCCAGCAGTTTTAGGGGCCCCGGGGCTGAAGCTTTCTTT
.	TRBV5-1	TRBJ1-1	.	CASSLTGPGLNEAFF	TGCGCCAGCAGCTTGACCGGGCCTGGACTGAATGAAGCTTTCTTT
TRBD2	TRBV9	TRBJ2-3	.	CASSSTGGARTDTQYF	TGTGCCAGCAGCTCCACCGGGGGGGCACGCACAGATACGCAGTATTTT
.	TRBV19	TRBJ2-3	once	CASSRGGDTQYF	TGTGCCAGTAGTCGCGGCGGGGATACGCAGTATTTT
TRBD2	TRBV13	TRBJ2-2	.	CASSLVLAGATFTGELFF	TGTGCCAGCAGCTTAGTCCTAGCGGGGGCCACCTTCACCGGGGAGCTGTTTTTT
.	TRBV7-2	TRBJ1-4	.	CASSRTGNEKLFF	TGTGCCAGCAGTCGGACGGGGAATGAAAAACTGTTTTTT
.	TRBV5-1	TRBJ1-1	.	CASSPGGENTEAFF	TGCGCCAGCAGCCCTGGAGGGGAGAACACTGAAGCTTTCTTT
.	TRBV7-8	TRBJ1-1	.	CASSSTWGAAAFF	TGTGCCAGCAGTTCCACCTGGGGGGCGGCAGCTTTCTTT
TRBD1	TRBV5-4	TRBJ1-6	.	CASSLRTGGESPLHF	TGTGCCAGCAGCTTGCGGACAGGGGGTGAATCACCCCTCCACTTT
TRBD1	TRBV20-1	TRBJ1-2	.	CSVRGVYGYTF	TGCAGTGTCAGGGGGGTCTATGGCTACACCTTC
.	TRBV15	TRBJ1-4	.	CATSRAPVNNEKLFF	TGTGCCACCAGCAGAGCCCCAGTAAATAATGAAAAACTGTTTTTT
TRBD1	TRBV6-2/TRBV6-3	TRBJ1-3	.	CASSLARTGGNTIYF	TGTGCCAGCAGCCTCGCCCGGACAGGCGGAAACACCATATATTTT
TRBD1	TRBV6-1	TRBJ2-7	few	CASSEEGRGLPAPYEQYF	TGTGCCAGCAGTGAAGAGGGCAGGGGGCTACCAGCCCCCTACGAGCAGTACTTC
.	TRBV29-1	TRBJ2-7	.	CSVVEDNYEQYF	TGCAGCGTTGTAGAAGACAACTACGAGCAGTACTTC
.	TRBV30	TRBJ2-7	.	CAWSGGGKNYEQYF	TGTGCCTGGAGCGGTGGGGGGAAAAACTACGAGCAGTACTTC
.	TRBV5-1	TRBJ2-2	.	CASSLGWQTDTGELFF	TGCGCCAGCAGCTTGGGGTGGCAAACGGACACCGGGGAGCTGTTTTTT
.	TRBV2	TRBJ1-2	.	CASNRGGQGYTF	TGTGCCAGCAATCGGGGAGGTCAAGGCTACACCTTC
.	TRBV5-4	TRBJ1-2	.	CASSLDPKGYGYTF	TGTGCCAGCAGCTTGGATCCGAAGGGTTATGGCTACACCTTC
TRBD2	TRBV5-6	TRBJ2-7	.	CASSLGDSGDLAGQYF	TGTGCCAGCAGCTTGGGTGATAGCGGGGACCTCGCCGGGCAGTACTTC
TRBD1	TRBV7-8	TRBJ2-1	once	CASSRGQGSGNEQFF	TGTGCCAGCAGCCGAGGACAGGGGTCGGGCAATGAGCAGTTCTTC
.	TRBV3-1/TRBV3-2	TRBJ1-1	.	CASSQDRPTRSTTEAFF	TGTGCCAGCAGCCAAGACAGACCCACCCGGAGTACCACTGAAGCTTTCTTT
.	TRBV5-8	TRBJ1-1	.	CASSLELYETEAFF	TGTGCCAGCAGCTTGGAACTGTATGAGACTGAAGCTTTCTTT
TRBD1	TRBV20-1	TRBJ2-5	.	CSASGGTGLYETQYF	TGCAGTGCTAGTGGTGGGACAGGGCTGTATGAGACCCAGTACTTC
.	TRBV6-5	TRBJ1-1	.	CASSPSPNTEAFF	TGTGCCAGCAGCCCAAGCCCGAACACTGAAGCTTTCTTT
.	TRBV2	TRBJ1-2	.	CATSSEGYGYTF	TGTGCCACGTCTTCCGAGGGCTATGGCTACACCTTC
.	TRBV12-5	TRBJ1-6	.	CASGTDNSPLHF	TGTGCTAGTGGGACAGATAATTCACCCCTCCACTTT
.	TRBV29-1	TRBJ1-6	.	CSVGHGRNSPLHF	TGCAGCGTAGGACACGGGAGAAATTCACCCCTCCACTTT
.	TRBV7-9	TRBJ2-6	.	CASAFSPGANVLTF	TGTGCCAGCGCTTTCTCCCCCGGGGCCAACGTCCTGACTTTC
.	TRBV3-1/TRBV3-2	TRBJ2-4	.	CASSQETERVGDKNIQYF	TGTGCCAGCAGCCAAGAGACGGAAAGGGTCGGAGACAAAAACATTCAGTACTTC
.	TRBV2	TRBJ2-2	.	CASSAFVENTGELFF	TGTGCCAGCAGTGCTTTTGTGGAGAACACCGGGGAGCTGTTTTTT
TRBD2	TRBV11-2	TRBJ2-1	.	CASSSLEGLAEGGNEQFF	TGTGCCAGCAGCTCCCTCGAGGGACTAGCGGAGGGGGGAAATGAGCAGTTCTTC
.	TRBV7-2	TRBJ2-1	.	CASSLSSEQFF	TGTGCCAGCAGCTTAAGTTCTGAGCAGTTCTTC
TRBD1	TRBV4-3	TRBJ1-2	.	CASSQGTGKYGYTF	TGCGCCAGCAGCCAAGGGACAGGAAAATATGGCTACACCTTC
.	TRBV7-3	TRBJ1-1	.	CASSQRGGTEAFF	TGTGCCAGCAGCCAGAGGGGGGGAACTGAAGCTTTCTTT
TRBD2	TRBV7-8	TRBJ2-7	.	CASRGQGAGVFRSSYEQYF	TGTGCCAGCAGAGGCCAAGGGGCGGGGGTTTTTCGGTCCTCCTACGAGCAGTACTTC
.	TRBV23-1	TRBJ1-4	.	CASSQSRGEATNEKLFF	TGCGCCAGCAGTCAATCCCGTGGGGAAGCAACTAATGAAAAACTGTTTTTT
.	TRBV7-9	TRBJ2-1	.	CASSLDGEQFF	TGTGCCAGCAGCTTGGATGGTGAGCAGTTCTTC
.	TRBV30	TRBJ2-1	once	CALTTGYNEQFF	TGTGCCTTGACGACAGGCTACAATGAGCAGTTCTTC
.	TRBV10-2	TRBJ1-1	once	CASSRQRNTEAFF	TGCGCCAGCAGTCGACAGAGGAACACTGAAGCTTTCTTT
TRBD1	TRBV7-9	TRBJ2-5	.	CASSLQGTVKAQTQYF	TGTGCCAGCAGCTTACAAGGGACAGTGAAAGCTCAGACCCAGTACTTC
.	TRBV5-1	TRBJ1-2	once	CASSTGSGDYGYTF	TGCGCCAGCAGTACAGGGTCGGGCGACTATGGCTACACCTTC